This T cell receptor (beta chain) was retrieved from a study of cytomegalovirus exposure and HLA in healthy donors (dated by TCRdb to about 2017). Looking at the study overall: An earlier analysis of some 600 of the donors reported 276 Gb of sequence data and some 110 million unique TCR beta sequences obtained from approximately 180 million T cells. An early release that covered roughly 600 HLA-typed donors contained approximately 300 gigabases of sequencing data and about 93 million unique TCR sequences. Of the approximately 370 genotyped donors, 80% to 90% were placed in the genetic ancestry cluster associated with self-reported Caucasian donors. The study aimed to test whether signatures of past pathogen exposure could be identified by cataloging public T cell receptors. The study used immunosequencing to profile the T cell repertoires of approximately 690 subjects and linked those repertoires to cytomegalovirus serostatus. In addition to the first cohort of about 650 subjects, a separate validation cohort of over 90 different subjects was used. To predict cytomegalovirus infection status, the study combined high-throughput TCR immunosequencing, statistical association of individual TCRs with disease status, and machine learning. A later analysis re-analyzed previously published TCR beta repertoires from approximately 670 donors and added high-resolution HLA genotyping to study TCR occurrence patterns. Rather than drawing on any new phenotypic data, the later analysis identified candidate immune exposures from TCR beta sequences and the way those sequences occurred across donors. An earlier analysis of roughly 580 of the donors used high-throughput TCR beta sequencing to judge whether each TCR beta V gene segment behaved as functional or pseudogenic. Donor age, sex, ethnicity and CMV serostatus were collected together with the repertoire data. Genome-wide SNP genotypes for about 60% of the 666 donors were used in a later genetic analysis, which treated that subset as a discovery cohort. All discovery cohort repertoires had been generated on a single sequencing platform. HLA typing included class I and class II loci at four-digit resolution. Typing coverage varied by locus: roughly 629-630 donors for A, B, C, DRB1 and DQB1; 522 for DQA1; 600 to 610 for DPA1; around 490 for DPB1. A handful of DR-DQ haplotypes were handled as single units for association and clustering because linkage in the cohort was strong. Among under 450 genotyped donors of the cohort, an average of roughly 240,000 unique TCR beta nucleotide sequences were sequenced per donor, about a sixth of them non-productive.

In total, fewer than 750 healthy bone marrow donors made up the cohort. All cohort members were sampled while nominally healthy, although unrecorded immune exposures were likely present. The donor was CMV seropositive and was included in the group of 270 or so seropositive cohort members. Each donor provided a peripheral blood sample, and peripheral blood mononuclear cells were used for TCR beta sequencing. Genomic DNA extraction from the blood cell samples was performed with the Qiagen DNeasy Blood Extraction Kit. In the case of this clone: The specificity of this receptor is unknown. Qualities for individual bases were not recorded, and no much larger clone is one base off.

To prepare the library, the immunoSEQ multiplex PCR assay was applied. The multiplex PCR relied on a mix of 60 forward primers for TCR Vbeta segments and 13 reverse primers for TCR Jbeta segments. A multiplex PCR assay on genomic DNA amplified the CDR3 region of rearranged TCR beta genes. On the Illumina HiSeq System, the amplified TCR beta libraries were sequenced as 87-base-pair reads. For the original study's pipeline: In a later analysis, 80 million or so unique TCR beta chains were counted across the roughly 610 repertoires, and roughly 11 million of these chains were shared by at least two donors. A nearest-neighbor algorithm error-corrected the raw reads and collapsed the reads into unique sequences, merging closely related sequences to remove PCR and sequencing errors. Alignment of CDR3 sequences to IMGT reference sequences was used to assign V, D and J gene segments. For a sequence to be retained, a match of at least six nucleotides was required to both a V gene segment and a J gene segment. A rearrangement was called productive if the CDR3 had no stop codons and remained in frame with V and J, and every other rearrangement was called non-productive. CDR3 was defined according to IMGT convention as the region running from the second conserved V-encoded cysteine to the conserved J-encoded phenylalanine. In an earlier analysis of just under 600 of the donors, sequences lacking an unambiguous match to a single V gene segment were excluded. In an earlier analysis of several hundred of the donors, V segments were called functional above 56.7% productive rearrangements and were called segregating when the between-donor standard deviation exceeded 5%. A statistical classification framework was developed to diagnose cytomegalovirus status using the catalog of TCR beta chain sequences. V and J gene assignment, in a later analysis, came from comparing TCR nucleotide sequences with IMGT/GENE-DB human TR gene sequences. A later analysis assigned CDR3 sequences and most-parsimonious VDJ recombination scenarios with the TCRdist pipeline. A later analysis defined each TCR beta chain by its CDR3 amino acid sequence plus V-gene family, and excluded reads lacking a unique V-gene family. A later analysis removed 592 highly shared, low-generation-probability nucleotide sequences to deal with suspected cross-contamination and a sequencing artifact. For each public chain, a later analysis derived a clonal expansion index from normalized ranks of inferred template counts within each repertoire. In a later analysis, generation probabilities were computed using a VDJ recombination model fitted to out-of-frame rearrangements, and the results were checked against IGoR. In a later analysis, hypergeometric tests were used to score TCR-TCR, TCR-HLA and TCR-CMV co-occurrence, with a repertoire-size bias correction applied to TCR pairs. False discovery rates were estimated in a later analysis by permuting HLA or CMV assignments 20 times. A later analysis grouped co-occurring TCRs with DBSCAN, adding TCRdist sequence similarity when clustering within HLA-allele-positive subsets. For co-occurrence clustering, repertoires with fewer than 30,000 or more than 120,000 public chains were excluded, along with roughly 5 repertoires with anomalous nucleotide sharing. TCRdb mirrors the immuneACCESS table, restricted to in-frame sequences. Some clones are absent from its copies; in checked studies, under half trace to an unresolved V gene, and the reason for the others is unknown. V and J calls and clone size are as listed in that table; D and trimming were resolved from the DNA. The sample table lists around 110,000 clones, around two thirds of them with a count of one. Together, the top ten hold around 9.7% of the sample.

CDR1 and CDR2, looked up from the germline V gene, are SGHDT and YYEEEE. The germline ends are 11 bases apart after V is trimmed by 1 base and J by 3 bases. The CDR3 covers 14 residues, taking in both the cysteine and the phenylalanine. CDR3 DNA only is kept here, 42 bases in frame from base 1. The paper's findings and limits, for the study overall: At a false discovery rate of 0.05, a later analysis linked under 20,000 TCR beta sequences to specific HLA alleles. HLA typing was unavailable for some donors at each locus, so association tests used only the typed subset. In an earlier analysis of around 600 of the donors, most TCR beta V segments were observed in productive rearrangements about 87% or about 30% of the time, broadly matching IMGT annotations. A further reported finding was that TCR beta sequences accurately predicted the HLA-A and HLA-B alleles for most subjects in the first cohort. A group of highly shared sequence variants was considered likely to be a technical artifact of the sequencing pipeline. In a later analysis, HLA-associated TCR beta chains showed more clonal expansion and lower generation probabilities than non-associated chains that were equally common. Because counts were too low, 15 to 20 rarely observed V segments, including chromosome 9 orphons, were excluded from the earlier analysis of 587 of the donors. The classifier was reported to diagnose cytomegalovirus status with high specificity and sensitivity in both the original and validation cohorts. A later analysis found that TCR association rates varied across HLA loci, with DRB1 alleles showing the most associated TCRs and HLA-C alleles the fewest. Linkage disequilibrium might explain the correlated functional status among segregating V segments, but an unknown experimental factor could not be excluded. In this cohort, only TCR beta chains were sequenced, and detectable features were limited by the absence of alpha or paired-chain data. According to the authors, the approach could potentially be generalized to other disease states and immunological phenotypes. Most TCR sequences were observed very rarely across donors, whereas some public TCRs were present in many individuals. A later analysis found that most CMV-associated TCR beta chains appeared HLA-restricted, with HLA associations seemingly driven largely by CMV exposure. When HLA alleles, especially DR and DQ, strongly co-occurred, attributing TCR associations to individual alleles was difficult. A later genetic analysis reported fewer N-insertions in productive TCRs among donors in an Asian-associated ancestry cluster than the roughly 690-donor mean. A total of 150 to 200 TCR beta chains were listed by the study as associated with cytomegalovirus. Immune exposure information for the cohort was limited to CMV serostatus. A later analysis reported that several top co-occurrence clusters appeared linked to parvovirus B19, influenza, CMV and Epstein-Barr virus. Some IMGT-functional V segments, including TRBV6-2 and TRBV6-3, could not be distinguished by the 87-base-pair reads and were therefore excluded. A few of the identified cytomegalovirus-associated TCR beta chains were confirmed in vitro to be specific for cytomegalovirus antigens. Presence/absence analyses assumed roughly uniform sequencing depth across donors, an assumption that may not hold. In a later genetic analysis, a missense DCLRE1C variant was associated with V-gene and J-gene trimming of TCR beta chains, and the association was replicated in an independent cohort.

This sequence was found in a woman in her thirties or forties in good health and CMV-seropositive. Input material: PBMCs. The V and J segments used are TRBV5-6 and TRBJ2-7; confidence is insufficient to name the D gene. The bases read TGTGCCAGCAGCTTGCTCAAAACCTACTACGAGCAGTACTTC. It encodes CASSLLKTYYEQYF.